This T cell receptor beta chain came from a study of cytomegalovirus exposure and HLA in healthy donors. This PCR relied on a set of 60 Vbeta primers and 13 Jbeta primers. Assay used: immunoSEQ multiplex PCR; TCRdb lists only in-frame clones, some missing. This table holds about 82,000 clones, roughly 80% found once. The V end was cut by 0 bases, the J end by 4 bases, with 10 bases between. Per the germline V gene, CDR1 is LGHNA and CDR2 is YSLEER. This CDR3 region has 15 residues. The chain is built from TRBV4-3 and TRBJ1-3, with unresolved D. Sequenced input: PBMCs. The sequence derives from a human donor in good health. The CDR3 sequence: CASSQDWAVGNTIYF. The CDR3 nucleotides are TGCGCCAGCAGCCAAGATTGGGCCGTCGGAAACACCATATATTTT.